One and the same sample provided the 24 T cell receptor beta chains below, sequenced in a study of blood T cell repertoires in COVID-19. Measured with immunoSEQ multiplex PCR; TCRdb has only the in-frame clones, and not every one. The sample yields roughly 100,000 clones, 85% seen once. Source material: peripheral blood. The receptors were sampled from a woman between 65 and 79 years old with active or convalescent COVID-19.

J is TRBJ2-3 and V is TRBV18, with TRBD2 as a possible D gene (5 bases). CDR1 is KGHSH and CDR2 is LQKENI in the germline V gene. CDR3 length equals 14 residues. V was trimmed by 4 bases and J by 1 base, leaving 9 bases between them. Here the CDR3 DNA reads TGTGCCAGCTCACGGACTGGAGGCACAGATACGCAGTATTTT. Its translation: CASSRTGGTDTQYF. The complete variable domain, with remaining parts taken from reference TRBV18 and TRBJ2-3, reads NAGVMQNPRHLVRRRGQEARLRCSPMKGHSHVYWYRQLPEEGLKFMVYLQKENIIDESGMPKERFSAEFPKEGPSILRIQQVVRGDSAAYFCASSRTGGTDTQYFGPGTRLTVL.

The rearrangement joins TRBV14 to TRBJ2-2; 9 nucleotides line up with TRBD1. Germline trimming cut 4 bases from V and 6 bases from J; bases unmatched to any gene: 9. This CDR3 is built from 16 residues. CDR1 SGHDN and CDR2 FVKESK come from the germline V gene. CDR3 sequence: CASSPRTGEIAGELFF. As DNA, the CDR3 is TGTGCCAGCAGCCCTCGGACAGGGGAAATCGCCGGGGAGCTGTTTTTT.

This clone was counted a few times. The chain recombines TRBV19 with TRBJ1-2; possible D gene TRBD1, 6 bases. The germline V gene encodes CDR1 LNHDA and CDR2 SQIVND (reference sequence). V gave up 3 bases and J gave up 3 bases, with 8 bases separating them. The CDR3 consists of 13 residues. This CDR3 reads CASSIYRDYGYTF. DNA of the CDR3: TGTGCCAGTAGTATCTACAGGGACTATGGCTACACCTTC. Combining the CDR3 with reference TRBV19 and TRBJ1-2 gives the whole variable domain DGGITQSPKYLFRKEGQNVTLSCEQNLNHDAMYWYRQDPGQGLRLIYYSQIVNDFQKGDIAEGYSVSREKKESFPLTVTSAQKNPTAFYLCASSIYRDYGYTFGSGTRLTVV.

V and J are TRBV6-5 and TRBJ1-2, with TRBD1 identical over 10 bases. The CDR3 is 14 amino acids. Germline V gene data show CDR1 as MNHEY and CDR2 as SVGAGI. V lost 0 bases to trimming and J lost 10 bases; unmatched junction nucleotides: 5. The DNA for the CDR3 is TGTGCCAGCAGTTACTCAGGGACAGGGGTGGACTACACCTTC. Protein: CASSYSGTGVDYTF.

In DNA form, the CDR3 reads TGCGCCAGCAGCTTACAGGGAGCCTCCACTGAAGCTTTCTTT. It yields the protein CASSLQGASTEAFF. V usage is TRBV5-1 and J usage is TRBJ1-1; perhaps TRBD1 as D (6 bases). The CDR3 is made up of 14 amino acids. CDR1 SGHRS and CDR2 YFSETQ come from the germline V gene. V was shortened by 2 bases and J by 4 bases, with 12 bases between the two germline ends.

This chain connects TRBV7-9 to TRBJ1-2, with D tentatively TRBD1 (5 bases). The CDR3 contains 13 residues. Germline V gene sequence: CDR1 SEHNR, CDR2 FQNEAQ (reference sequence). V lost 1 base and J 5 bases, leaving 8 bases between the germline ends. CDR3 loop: CASSLGRGYGYTF. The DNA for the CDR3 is TGTGCCAGCAGCTTAGGGAGGGGATATGGCTACACCTTC. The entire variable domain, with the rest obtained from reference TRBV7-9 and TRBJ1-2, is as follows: DTGVSQNPRHKITKRGQNVTFRCDPISEHNRLYWYRQTLGQGPEFLTYFQNEAQLEKSRLLSDRFSAERPKGSFSTLEIQRTEQGDSAMYLCASSLGRGYGYTFGSGTRLTVV.

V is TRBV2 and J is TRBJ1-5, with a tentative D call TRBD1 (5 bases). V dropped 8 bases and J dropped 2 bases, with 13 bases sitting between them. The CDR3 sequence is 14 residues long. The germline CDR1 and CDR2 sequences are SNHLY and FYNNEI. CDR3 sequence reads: CASATGYGNQPQHF. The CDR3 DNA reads TGTGCCAGCGCTACAGGTTACGGCAATCAGCCCCAGCATTTT.

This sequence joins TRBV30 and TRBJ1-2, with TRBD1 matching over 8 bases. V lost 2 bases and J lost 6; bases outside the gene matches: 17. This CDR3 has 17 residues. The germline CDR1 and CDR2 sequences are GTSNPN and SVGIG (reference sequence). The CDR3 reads CAWSPLRTGNGGDGYTF. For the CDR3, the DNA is TGTGCCTGGAGTCCACTTCGGACAGGGAATGGGGGGGATGGCTACACCTTC. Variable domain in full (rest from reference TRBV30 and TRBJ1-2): SQTIHQWPATLVQPVGSPLSLECTVEGTSNPNLYWYRQAAGRGLQLLFYSVGIGQISSEVPQNLSASRPQDRQFILSSKKLLLSDSGFYLCAWSPLRTGNGGDGYTFGSGTRLTVV.

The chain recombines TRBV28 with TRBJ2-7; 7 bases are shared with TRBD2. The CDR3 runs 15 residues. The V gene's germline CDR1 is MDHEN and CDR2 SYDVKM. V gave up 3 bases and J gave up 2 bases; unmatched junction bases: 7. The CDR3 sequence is CASSFRLAETYEQYF. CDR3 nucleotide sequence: TGTGCCAGCAGTTTCCGCCTAGCGGAGACCTACGAGCAGTACTTC. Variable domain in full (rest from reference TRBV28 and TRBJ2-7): DVKVTQSSRYLVKRTGEKVFLECVQDMDHENMFWYRQDPGLGLRLIYFSYDVKMKEKGDIPEGYSVSREKKERFSLILESASTNQTSMYLCASSFRLAETYEQYFGPGTRLTVT.

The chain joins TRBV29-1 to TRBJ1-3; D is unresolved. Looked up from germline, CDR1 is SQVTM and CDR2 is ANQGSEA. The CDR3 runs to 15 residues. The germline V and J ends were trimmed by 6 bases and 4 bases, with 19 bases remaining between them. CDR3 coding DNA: TGCAGCGTCGCCGCGGTTGAGGCGGGCGGAAACACCATATATTTT. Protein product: CSVAAVEAGGNTIYF.

CDR3 in amino acids: CASSGQGAVNEKLFF. The CDR3 bases are TGTGCCAGCAGTGGACAGGGGGCAGTAAATGAAAAACTGTTTTTT. The chain uses TRBV2 and TRBJ1-4; 10 bases agree with TRBD1. Germline CDR1 reads SNHLY; CDR2 reads FYNNEI. With 4 bases clipped from V and 5 bases from J, the junction kept 4 bases outside the gene matches. The CDR3 is made up of 15 amino acids. Drawing the rest from reference TRBV2 and TRBJ1-4, the complete variable domain is EPEVTQTPSHQVTQMGQEVILRCVPISNHLYFYWYRQILGQKVEFLVSFYNNEISEKSEIFDDQFSVERPDGSNFTLKIRSTKLEDSAMYFCASSGQGAVNEKLFFGSGTQLSVL.

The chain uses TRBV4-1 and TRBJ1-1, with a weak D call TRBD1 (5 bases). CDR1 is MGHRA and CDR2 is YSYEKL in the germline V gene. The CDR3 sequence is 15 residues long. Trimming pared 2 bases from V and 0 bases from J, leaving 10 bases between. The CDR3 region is CASSQTSTVNTEAFF. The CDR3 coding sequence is TGCGCCAGCAGCCAAACTTCGACAGTGAACACTGAAGCTTTCTTT.

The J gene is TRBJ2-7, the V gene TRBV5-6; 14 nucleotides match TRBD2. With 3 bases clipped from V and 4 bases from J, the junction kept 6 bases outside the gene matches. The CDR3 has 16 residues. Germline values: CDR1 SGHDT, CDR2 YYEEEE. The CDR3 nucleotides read TGTGCCAGCAGCTCCGGGACTAGCGGGGGACTTTACGAGCAGTACTTC. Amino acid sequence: CASSSGTSGGLYEQYF.

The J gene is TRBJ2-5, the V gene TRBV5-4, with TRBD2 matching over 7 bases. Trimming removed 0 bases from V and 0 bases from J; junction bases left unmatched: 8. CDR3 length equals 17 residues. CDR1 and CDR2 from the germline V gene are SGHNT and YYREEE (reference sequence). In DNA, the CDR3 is TGTGCCAGCAGCTTGGGGGGTGCTAGCGGCCACCAAGAGACCCAGTACTTC. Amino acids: CASSLGGASGHQETQYF.

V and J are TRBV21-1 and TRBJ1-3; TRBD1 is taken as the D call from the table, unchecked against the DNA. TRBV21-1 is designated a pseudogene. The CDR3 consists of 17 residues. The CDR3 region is CASSSLHPRDSGNTIYF. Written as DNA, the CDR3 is TGTGCCAGCAGCTCCCTCCACCCCAGGGACTCTGGAAACACCATATATTTT.

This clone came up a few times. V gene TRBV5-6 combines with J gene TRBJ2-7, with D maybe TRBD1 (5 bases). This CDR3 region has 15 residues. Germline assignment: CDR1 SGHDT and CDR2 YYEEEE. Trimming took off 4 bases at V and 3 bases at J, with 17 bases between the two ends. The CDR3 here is CASSLRGQGLYEQYF. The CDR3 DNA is TGTGCCAGCAGCCTACGAGGTCAGGGTCTCTACGAGCAGTACTTC.

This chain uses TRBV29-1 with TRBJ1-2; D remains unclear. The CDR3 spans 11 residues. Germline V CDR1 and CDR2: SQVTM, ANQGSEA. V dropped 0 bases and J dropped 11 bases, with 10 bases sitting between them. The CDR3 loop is CSVEELTGYTF. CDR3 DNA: TGCAGCGTTGAAGAATTGACGGGATACACCTTC.

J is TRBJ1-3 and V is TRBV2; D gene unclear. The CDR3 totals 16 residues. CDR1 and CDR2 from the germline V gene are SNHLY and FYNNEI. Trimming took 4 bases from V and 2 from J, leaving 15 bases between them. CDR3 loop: CASSVRRGNAGNTIYF. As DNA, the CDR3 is TGTGCCAGCAGTGTCCGTCGGGGAAACGCTGGAAACACCATATATTTT.

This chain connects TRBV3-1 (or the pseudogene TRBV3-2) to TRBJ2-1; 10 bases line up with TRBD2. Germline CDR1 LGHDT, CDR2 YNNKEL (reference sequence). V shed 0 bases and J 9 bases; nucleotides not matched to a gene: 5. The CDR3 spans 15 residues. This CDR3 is CASSQDPSGRGEQFF. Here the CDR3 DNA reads TGTGCCAGCAGCCAAGACCCTAGCGGGAGAGGTGAGCAGTTCTTC.

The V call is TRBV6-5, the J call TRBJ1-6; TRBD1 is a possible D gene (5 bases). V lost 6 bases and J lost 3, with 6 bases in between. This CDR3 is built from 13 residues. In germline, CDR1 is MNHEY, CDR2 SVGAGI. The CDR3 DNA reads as TGTGCCAGCAGAGACAGCTATAATTCACCCCTCCACTTT. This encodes CASRDSYNSPLHF.

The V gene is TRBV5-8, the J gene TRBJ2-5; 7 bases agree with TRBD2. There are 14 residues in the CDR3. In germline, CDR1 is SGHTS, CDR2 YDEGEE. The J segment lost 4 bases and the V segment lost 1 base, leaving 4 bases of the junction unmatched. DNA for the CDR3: TGTGCCAGCAGCTTGAGCGGGGTACGAGAGACCCAGTACTTC. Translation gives CASSLSGVRETQYF.

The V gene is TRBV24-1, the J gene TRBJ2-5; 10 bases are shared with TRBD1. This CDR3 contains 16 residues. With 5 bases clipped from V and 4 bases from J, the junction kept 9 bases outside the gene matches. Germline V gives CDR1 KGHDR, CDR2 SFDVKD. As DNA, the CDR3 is TGTGCCACCAGTGGCCGGGACAGGGGAGGTGGAGAGACCCAGTACTTC. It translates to CATSGRDRGGGETQYF.

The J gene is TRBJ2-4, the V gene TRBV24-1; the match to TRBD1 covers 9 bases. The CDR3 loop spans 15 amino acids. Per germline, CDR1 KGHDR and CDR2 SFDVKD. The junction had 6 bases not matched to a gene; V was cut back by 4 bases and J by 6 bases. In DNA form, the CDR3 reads TGTGCCACCAGTGACCCAGTGACAGGGGGAAACATTCAGTACTTC. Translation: CATSDPVTGGNIQYF.

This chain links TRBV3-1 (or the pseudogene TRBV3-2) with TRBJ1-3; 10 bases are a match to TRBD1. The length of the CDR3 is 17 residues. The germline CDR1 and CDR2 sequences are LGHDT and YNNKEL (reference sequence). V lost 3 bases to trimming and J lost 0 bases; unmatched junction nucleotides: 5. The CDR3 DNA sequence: TGTGCCAGCAGCCATTATGGGACAGGGGCCTCTGGAAACACCATATATTTT. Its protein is CASSHYGTGASGNTIYF.